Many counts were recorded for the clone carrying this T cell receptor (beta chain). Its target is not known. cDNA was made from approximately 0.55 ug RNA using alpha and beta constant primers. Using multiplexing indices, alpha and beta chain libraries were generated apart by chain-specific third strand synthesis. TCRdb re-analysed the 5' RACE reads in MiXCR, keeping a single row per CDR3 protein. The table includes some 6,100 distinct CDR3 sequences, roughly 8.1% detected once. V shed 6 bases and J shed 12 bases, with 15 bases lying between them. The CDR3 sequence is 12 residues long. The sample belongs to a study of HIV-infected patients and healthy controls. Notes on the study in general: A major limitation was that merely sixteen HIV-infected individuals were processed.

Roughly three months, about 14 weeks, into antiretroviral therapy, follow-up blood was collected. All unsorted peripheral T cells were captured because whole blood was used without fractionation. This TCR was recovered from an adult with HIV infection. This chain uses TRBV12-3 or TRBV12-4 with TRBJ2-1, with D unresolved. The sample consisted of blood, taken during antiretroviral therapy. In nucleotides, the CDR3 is TGTGCCAGCAGCCCCTCCGCGGCCGGGCAGTTCTTC. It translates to CASSPSAAGQFF.